Listed below are T cell receptor beta chains from one sample, sequenced in a study of cytomegalovirus exposure and HLA in healthy donors. TCRdb's table, derived via immunoSEQ multiplex PCR, lists solely in-frame clones and lacks some. The data hold approximately 170,000 clones, with approximately 81% observed a single time. Sequencing input: PBMCs. The receptors derive from a woman under 30 in good health and CMV-seronegative. Each CDR3 is given with its conserved first and last residue. The order of the fields is clone size, J gene, D gene, V gene, CDR3 protein, CDR3 DNA. A D gene is named only where the DNA matches it firmly. Not every row has a clone size; where given, it reads once, few, many or a size class.

>.|TRBJ2-1|TRBD2|TRBV5-4
CASSLMLAGYNEQFF
TGTGCCAGCAGCTTAATGCTAGCGGGATACAATGAGCAGTTCTTC
>.|TRBJ1-2|.|TRBV28
CASRRTAEYGYTF
TGTGCCAGCAGACGGACAGCGGAATATGGCTACACCTTC
>.|TRBJ1-5|.|TRBV19
CASSIGGGYQPQHF
TGTGCCAGTAGTATAGGAGGCGGCTATCAGCCCCAGCATTTT
>.|TRBJ2-3|TRBD2|TRBV28
CASSFGHGTSGASTDTQYF
TGTGCCAGCAGTTTTGGTCATGGGACTAGCGGGGCTAGCACAGATACGCAGTATTTT
>.|TRBJ2-6|.|TRBV7-2
CASSLVQGSGANVLTF
TGTGCCAGCAGCTTAGTTCAGGGCTCTGGGGCCAACGTCCTGACTTTC
>once|TRBJ1-2|.|TRBV21-1
CASSKVSAGDYGYTF
TGTGCCAGCAGCAAAGTCTCCGCAGGGGACTATGGCTACACCTTC
>.|TRBJ2-7|.|TRBV30
CAWSQDTNYEQYF
TGTGCCTGGAGTCAAGACACCAATTACGAGCAGTACTTC
>once|TRBJ2-1|TRBD2|TRBV19
CASSIGAGVYNEQFF
TGTGCCAGTAGTATTGGGGCGGGGGTATACAATGAGCAGTTCTTC
>.|TRBJ2-1|TRBD2|TRBV4-3
CASSQDPAGAYNEQFF
TGCGCCAGCAGCCAAGACCCGGCGGGAGCCTACAATGAGCAGTTCTTC
>.|TRBJ1-1|TRBD1|TRBV28
CASSYQSGQPEWVF
TGTGCCAGCAGTTATCAATCGGGACAGCCGGAGTGGGTCTTT
>.|TRBJ2-1|TRBD2|TRBV4-1
CASSQDFAGGGVNEQFF
TGCGCCAGCAGCCAAGATTTTGCGGGAGGGGGGGTCAATGAGCAGTTCTTC
>.|TRBJ2-7|TRBD2|TRBV27
CASRITPRAGAVYEQYF
TGTGCCAGCAGAATAACCCCTCGGGCGGGAGCCGTCTACGAGCAGTACTTC
>once|TRBJ2-7|.|TRBV10-3
CAISESGYRASYEQYF
TGTGCCATCAGTGAGTCGGGTTACAGGGCGTCCTACGAGCAGTACTTC
>.|TRBJ1-1|.|TRBV5-1
CASSLGEPHTEAFF
TGCGCCAGCAGCTTGGGAGAACCTCACACTGAAGCTTTCTTT
>once|TRBJ2-3|TRBD2|TRBV19
CASSFSGRPDTQYF
TGTGCCAGTAGTTTTAGCGGGAGGCCAGATACGCAGTATTTT
>once|TRBJ2-7|.|TRBV10-1
CASSEDINPYEQYF
TGCGCCAGCAGTGAGGACATCAACCCCTACGAGCAGTACTTC
>.|TRBJ2-1|TRBD2|TRBV6-6
CASSSAHRGSTMRQFF
TGTGCCAGCAGTTCCGCGCACCGCGGGAGTACAATGAGGCAGTTCTTC
>.|TRBJ2-3|.|TRBV19
CASSSVSDTQYF
TGTGCCAGTAGTAGCGTTTCAGATACGCAGTATTTT
>.|TRBJ2-2|TRBD1|TRBV7-9
CASLGTVTGELFF
TGTGCCAGTCTCGGGACAGTCACCGGGGAGCTGTTTTTT
>few|TRBJ1-2|TRBD1|TRBV2
CASSPPDRPYGYTF
TGTGCCAGCAGTCCCCCGGACAGGCCTTATGGCTACACCTTC
>once|TRBJ2-7|.|TRBV29-1
CSVFGRTHHYEQYF
TGCAGCGTTTTCGGTCGGACTCACCACTACGAGCAGTACTTC
>.|TRBJ1-5|.|TRBV5-1
CASSLEGVSNQPQHF
TGCGCCAGCAGCTTGGAAGGGGTTAGCAATCAGCCCCAGCATTTT
>few|TRBJ2-1|TRBD2|TRBV15
CATSEGTAGGPHNEQFF
TGTGCCACCAGCGAGGGAACCGCGGGAGGGCCCCACAATGAGCAGTTCTTC
>.|TRBJ2-5|.|TRBV27
CASSLSEQETQYF
TGTGCCAGCAGTCTGAGTGAGCAAGAGACCCAGTACTTC
>.|TRBJ2-3|TRBD1|TRBV2
CASKIRTGGTDTQYF
TGTGCCAGCAAAATCAGGACAGGGGGGACAGATACGCAGTATTTT
>.|TRBJ1-5|TRBD1|TRBV28
CASSGTANQPQHF
TGTGCCAGCAGTGGGACAGCTAATCAGCCCCAGCATTTT
>.|TRBJ2-2|TRBD1|TRBV5-4
CASSFPGTGDTGELFF
TGTGCCAGCAGCTTCCCCGGGACAGGGGACACCGGGGAGCTGTTTTTT
>.|TRBJ2-7|.|TRBV12-1
CASSFDRWASGKSYEQYF
TGTGCCAGCAGCTTTGACCGGTGGGCTAGCGGGAAATCCTACGAGCAGTACTTC
>many|TRBJ2-7|TRBD1|TRBV6-1
CASSPRQGESYEQYF
TGTGCCAGCAGCCCCCGGCAGGGGGAGTCCTACGAGCAGTACTTC
>.|TRBJ1-2|.|TRBV19
CASSRPNPAANYGYTF
TGTGCCAGTAGTCGGCCGAACCCCGCGGCTAACTATGGCTACACCTTC
>.|TRBJ2-3|TRBD1|TRBV11-3
CASSLGGGQFPKSTDTQYF
TGTGCCAGCAGCTTAGGAGGGGGACAGTTCCCCAAGAGCACAGATACGCAGTATTTT